Listed here are 9 T cell receptor beta chains from one sample, sequenced in a study of OX40 agonist ivuxolimab in advanced cancers. Clones were read by immunoSEQ multiplex PCR, and TCRdb kept only the in-frame ones, dropping some. This table holds about 63,000 clones, 75% to 90% found once. Sequenced material: CD4+ or CD8+ T cells sorted from blood, taken in a trial of the OX40 agonist ivuxolimab. Receptors originate from an adult with an advanced solid tumor such as melanoma, head and neck, liver or kidney cancer.

This chain joins TRBV28 and TRBJ1-6; no clear D. The V end was cut by 3 bases, the J end by 8 bases, with 17 bases between. The CDR3 sequence is 16 residues long. Per the germline V gene, CDR1 is MDHEN and CDR2 is SYDVKM. The CDR3, as DNA: TGTGCCAGCAGTTTTTACCCCTCCATGGTCCATTCACCCCTCCACTTT. This translates into CASSFYPSMVHSPLHF.

This chain joins TRBV7-9 and TRBJ2-3, with D maybe TRBD2 (6 bases). The germline V and J ends were trimmed by 5 bases and 1 base, with 13 bases remaining between them. CDR1 and CDR2 from the germline V gene are SEHNR and FQNEAQ (reference sequence). This CDR3 comprises 15 residues. The chain's CDR3 is CASSPQGGGTDTQYF. Written as DNA, the CDR3 is TGTGCCAGCAGCCCTCAGGGAGGAGGCACAGATACGCAGTATTTT.

The CDR3 loop reads CASSLTDRGKGWSRSEAFF. The CDR3 region has the DNA TGTGCCAGCAGCTTGACCGACAGGGGTAAGGGTTGGTCGCGGTCTGAAGCTTTCTTT. This sequence joins TRBV5-6 and TRBJ1-1; 8 nucleotides match TRBD1. The CDR3 loop spans 19 amino acids. V lost 1 base, J lost 6 bases, and 20 bases stayed unmatched. The germline V gene encodes CDR1 SGHDT and CDR2 YYEEEE. Using reference TRBV5-6 and TRBJ1-1 for the parts outside the CDR3, the full variable domain is DAGVTQSPTHLIKTRGQQVTLRCSPKSGHDTVSWYQQALGQGPQFIFQYYEEEERQRGNFPDRFSGHQFPNYSSELNVNALLLGDSALYLCASSLTDRGKGWSRSEAFFGQGTRLTVV.

In its sample, this clone was seen once. The V call is TRBV18, the J call TRBJ2-5, with D possibly being TRBD2 (6 bases). The germline V gene has CDR1 KGHSH and CDR2 LQKENI. The ends were cut back, 3 bases at V and 4 bases at J, with 15 bases in the middle. This CDR3 is built from 15 residues. The CDR3 DNA sequence: TGTGCCAGCTCACCGATTGACGGGGGATTAGAGACCCAGTACTTC. It encodes CASSPIDGGLETQYF.

This sequence joins TRBV5-1 and TRBJ2-7; perhaps TRBD1 as D (6 bases). Germline V gives CDR1 SGHRS, CDR2 YFSETQ. The germline V and J ends were trimmed by 0 bases and 2 bases, with 9 bases remaining between them. CDR3 length: 14 amino acids. CDR3 protein: CASSLGQGPYEQYF. The DNA of the CDR3 is TGCGCCAGCAGCTTGGGGCAGGGGCCCTACGAGCAGTACTTC. The full variable domain, rest sourced from reference TRBV5-1 and TRBJ2-7, is KAGVTQTPRYLIKTRGQQVTLSCSPISGHRSVSWYQQTPGQGLQFLFEYFSETQRNKGNFPGRFSGRQFSNSRSEMNVSTLELGDSALYLCASSLGQGPYEQYFGPGTRLTVT.

J is TRBJ2-3 and V is TRBV18, with TRBD2 identical over 8 bases. The J segment lost 4 bases and the V segment lost 3 bases, leaving 3 bases of the junction unmatched. This CDR3 is 14 amino acids long. The germline CDR1 and CDR2 sequences are KGHSH and LQKENI. The CDR3 sequence: CASSPSGASDTQYF. As DNA, the CDR3 is TGTGCCAGCTCACCTAGCGGGGCCTCAGATACGCAGTATTTT.

This clone showed up just once. The CDR3 protein is CASSLLAGVNEQFF. The CDR3 bases are TGTGCCAGCAGCTTACTAGCGGGGGTCAATGAGCAGTTCTTC. This chain uses TRBV7-2 with TRBJ2-1; 10 bases fit TRBD2. The germline gives CDR1 SGHTA, CDR2 FQGNSA. With V trimmed by 2 bases and J by 6 bases, 1 base remained unmatched. The CDR3 consists of 14 residues. Filled out from reference TRBV7-2 and TRBJ2-1, the complete variable domain reads GAGVSQSPSNKVTEKGKDVELRCDPISGHTALYWYRQSLGQGLEFLIYFQGNSAPDKSGLPSDRFSAERTGGSVSTLTIQRTQQEDSAVYLCASSLLAGVNEQFFGPGTRLTVL.

CDR3 amino acids: CATSTDRTLQFF. CDR3 bases: TGTGCCACCAGCACGGACAGGACATTGCAGTTCTTC. This rearrangement joins TRBV15 to TRBJ2-1, with TRBD1 identical over 7 bases. Per germline, CDR1 LNHNV and CDR2 YYDKDF (reference sequence). The length of the CDR3 is 12 residues. The V gene end was trimmed by 4 bases and the J gene end by 12 bases; junction bases not matched to a gene: 6.

This clone was observed a single time. The V gene is TRBV28, the J gene TRBJ1-1, with D maybe TRBD1 (5 bases). The CDR3 totals 12 residues. CDR1 MDHEN and CDR2 SYDVKM come from the germline V gene. Trimming cost V 2 bases and J 11 bases, with 12 bases left between them. The CDR3: CASSLGALGAFF. The CDR3 coding sequence is TGTGCCAGCAGTTTAGGGGCCCTTGGGGCTTTCTTT.